This T cell receptor beta chain was retrieved from a study of cytomegalovirus exposure and HLA in healthy donors (dated by TCRdb to 2016 to 2017). For context, the study as a whole: According to a later analysis, the 120 or so validation repertoires were produced on the same platform as the roughly 600 repertoires of the first cohort. The study aimed to test whether cataloging public T cell receptors could reveal signatures of past pathogen exposure. In addition to the first cohort of 650 to 750 subjects, a separate validation cohort of 120 different subjects was used. To predict cytomegalovirus infection status, the study combined high-throughput TCR immunosequencing, statistical association of individual TCRs with disease status, and machine learning.

Library prep was done by the immunoSEQ multiplex PCR assay. Per the source publication's procedure: To diagnose cytomegalovirus status from the catalog of TCR beta chain sequences, a statistical classification framework was built. TCRdb holds this immuneACCESS table with in-frame rearrangements only. Some clones are missing; in checked studies, unresolved V genes explain under half, and the rest has no known cause. V and J calls and clone size are those listed in that table; D and trimming were worked out from the DNA. The sample has 120,000 or so clones on record, roughly 90% of them singletons. About 1.9% of the sample rests with the top ten. There are 16 amino acids in the CDR3, from cysteine to phenylalanine inclusive. Left in the record is the CDR3 DNA by itself, 48 bases read in frame from the first base. V has 3 bases trimmed and J has 0 bases trimmed; junction bases matching no gene number 4. CDR1 and CDR2 are read off the germline V gene (reference sequence) as MNHEY and SMNVEV.

The donors were included in the validation cohort of some 120 subjects, a group kept apart from the roughly 700-subject first cohort. What the study reported, not specific to this receptor: Of the cluster scores, 85% to 95% were above 0 in a later analysis, which found that TCRs clustered in the first cohort also tended to co-occur in the approximately 120 validation repertoires. A total of about 180 TCR beta chains were listed by the study as associated with cytomegalovirus. Most TCR sequences were observed very rarely across donors, whereas some public TCRs were present in many individuals. In both the original and validation cohorts, the classifier was reported to diagnose cytomegalovirus status with high specificity and sensitivity. The authors suggested that the approach could potentially be generalized to other disease states and immunological phenotypes. All 120 or so repertoires were used to score co-occurrence in the validation cohort in a later analysis, because that analysis had no HLA typing for the cohort. A few of the identified cytomegalovirus-associated TCR beta chains were confirmed in vitro to be specific for cytomegalovirus antigens.

Of note for this clone: Which antigen it targets is not known. No base quality information exists; no much larger clone differs at one position.

Sequences were obtained from PBMCs. The TCR originated in a woman younger than 35 in good health and CMV-seronegative. The rearranged chain carries TRBV27 and TRBJ2-7, and 11 junctional nucleotides match TRBD2. DNA sequence: TGTGCCAGCAGTTTTAGCGGGAGGGCAAACTCCTACGAGCAGTACTTC. Translated, it reads CASSFSGRANSYEQYF.